The source of this T cell receptor beta chain is a study of shared clonotypes between healthy human individuals. General observations from the study: It was the few donors that limited the genetic and exposure-history diversity represented. With a few donors compared, roughly 4.9% of naive CD4 clonotypes were shared.

Every subset's genomic DNA went evenly onto several immunoSEQ plates. Libraries were prepared by immunoSEQ multiplex PCR; TCRdb keeps only in-frame clonotypes and omits some of them. The sample has 600,000 or so clones, 95% seen once. The CDR3 runs 15 residues. Germline V CDR1 and CDR2: SGHTS, YDEGEE. CD8 cells classed as naive were CD45RO-negative and positively selected for CCR7, excluding terminally differentiated effector memory CD45RA+ cells. Donors, without exception, were Caucasian adults residing in Nashville, Tennessee. As concerns this clone: Its specificity is not known.

The chain uses TRBV5-8 and TRBJ2-5, with D maybe TRBD2 (5 bases). Gene TRBJ2-7 matches the end of the DNA better, so the J call may be wrong. This clonotype was sampled from a woman in her twenties or thirties in good health. Sequenced: naive CD8+ T cells sorted from blood. The CDR3 DNA reads TGTGCCAGCAGCTTATTTTTTGGCGGAGGCTACGAGCAGTACTTC. This gives the protein CASSLFFGGGYEQYF.